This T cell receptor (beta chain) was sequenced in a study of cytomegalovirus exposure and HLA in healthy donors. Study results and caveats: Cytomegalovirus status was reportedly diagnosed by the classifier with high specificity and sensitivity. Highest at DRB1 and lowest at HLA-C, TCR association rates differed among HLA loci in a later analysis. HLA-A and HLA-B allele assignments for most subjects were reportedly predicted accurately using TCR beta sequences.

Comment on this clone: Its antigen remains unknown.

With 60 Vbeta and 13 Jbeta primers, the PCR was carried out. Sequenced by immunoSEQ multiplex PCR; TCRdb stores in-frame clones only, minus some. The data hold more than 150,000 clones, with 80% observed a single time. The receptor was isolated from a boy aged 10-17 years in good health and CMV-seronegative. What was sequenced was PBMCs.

CDR3 protein: CASSGGGHQIYEQYF. The DNA of the CDR3 is TGTGCCAGCAGCGGTGGAGGTCACCAGATCTACGAGCAGTACTTC. V is TRBV27 and J is TRBJ2-7, with D possibly being TRBD2 (5 bases). CDR1 is MNHEY, CDR2 SMNVEV, per germline (reference sequence). The V and J ends lost 6 bases and 3 bases respectively, with 18 bases between them. CDR3 length: 15 amino acids.